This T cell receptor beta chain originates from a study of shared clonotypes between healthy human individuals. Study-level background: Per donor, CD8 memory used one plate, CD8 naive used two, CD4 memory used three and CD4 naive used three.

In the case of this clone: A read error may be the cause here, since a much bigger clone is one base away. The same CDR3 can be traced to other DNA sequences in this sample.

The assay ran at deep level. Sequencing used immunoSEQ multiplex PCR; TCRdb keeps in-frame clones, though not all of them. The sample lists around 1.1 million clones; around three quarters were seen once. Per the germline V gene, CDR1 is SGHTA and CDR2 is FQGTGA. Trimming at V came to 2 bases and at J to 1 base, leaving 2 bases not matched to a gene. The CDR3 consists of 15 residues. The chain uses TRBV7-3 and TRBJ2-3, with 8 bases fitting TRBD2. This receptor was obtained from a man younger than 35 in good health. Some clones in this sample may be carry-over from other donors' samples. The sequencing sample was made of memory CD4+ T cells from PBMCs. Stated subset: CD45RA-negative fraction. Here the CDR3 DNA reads TGTGCCAGCAGCTTAGCGGGAGGACGCACAGATACGCAGTATTTT. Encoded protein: CASSLAGGRTDTQYF.